The 2 T cell receptor beta chains in this list originate from one sample, sequenced in a study of a mutant IDH1 vaccine in newly diagnosed glioma. TCRdb keeps only in-frame clones here, not all; method: immunoSEQ multiplex PCR. Here the sample spans around 120,000 clones, around 77% being singletons. For these TCRs, the target antigens are not known. Noted time point: week 11, during vaccination. Mutant IDH1 20-mer peptide, at 300 ug, made up each vaccine dose, with topical imiquimod. The specimen was PBMCs, collected from a glioma patient whose treatment included an IDH1 peptide vaccine. The receptor source for this set is a man aged 35 to 55 with glioma.

The gene calls are TRBV18 and TRBJ2-5, with no clear D. Trimming cost V 1 base and J 4 bases, with 7 bases left between them. In germline, CDR1 is KGHSH, CDR2 LQKENI. The CDR3 is made up of 13 amino acids. This CDR3 reads CASSPQRVETQYF. CDR3 sequence (DNA): TGTGCCAGCTCACCACAAAGAGTAGAGACCCAGTACTTC.

The chain recombines TRBV4-3 with TRBJ1-1, with D possibly TRBD1 on 5 matching bases. Germline V gives CDR1 LGHNA, CDR2 YSLEER. Between the trimmed V and J ends, which lost 2 bases and 2 bases, there was a span of 9 bases. This CDR3 spans 14 amino acids. The CDR3 DNA follows: TGCGCCAGCAGCCAAACAACAGGAAACACTGAAGCTTTCTTT. Its translation: CASSQTTGNTEAFF.